Detailed here is one T cell receptor (beta chain). Under the authors' procedure: Amplification of reference gene primers provided the estimated nucleated cell counts. This table comes from immunoSEQ multiplex PCR, and its TCRdb copy is limited to in-frame clones, with some not included. Clone size and the V and J calls come from that table; the DNA yielded D and trimming. This table holds 200,000 to 300,000 clones, more than 75% found once. This specimen belongs to a study of blood T cell repertoires in COVID-19. Whole-study context: In each case, the material was cDNA or gDNA derived from T cells, B-cell-depleted T cells, or PBMCs.

Per the germline V gene, CDR1 is LGHDT and CDR2 is YNNKEL (reference sequence). The J segment lost 4 bases and the V segment lost 3 bases, leaving 7 bases of the junction unmatched. The CDR3 is made up of 16 amino acids. This sequence originates from a woman aged 55-70 years with COVID-19, enrolled during active disease. Sequenced input: peripheral blood. This chain uses TRBV3-1 (or the pseudogene TRBV3-2) with TRBJ2-3; TRBD2 aligns across 10 bases. CDR3 sequence (DNA): TGTGCCAGCAGCCATATGGCTAGCGGGAGCGCAGATACGCAGTATTTT. Encoded protein: CASSHMASGSADTQYF.